Below, 20 T cell receptor beta chains from the same sample are listed, as sequenced in a study of blood T cells in healthy people across ages. Alongside a J-beta primer mix, a sample-barcoded 5' primer served in a second PCR lasting about 7 to 12 cycles. TCRdb re-analysed the 5' RACE reads in MiXCR, keeping a single row per CDR3 protein. Here the sample spans roughly 790,000 distinct CDR3 sequences, about 42% being singletons. Material: blood. All receptors come from a woman aged 60-70 years in good health.

The chain recombines TRBV4-2 with TRBJ2-5; D call uncertain. The DNA end is a closer match to TRBJ2-4, so the J assignment may be wrong. Germline V gene sequence: CDR1 LGHNA, CDR2 YNFKEQ. The CDR3 runs to 13 residues. In DNA, the CDR3 is TGTGCCAGCAGCCAAGATCGCCAAAACATTCAGTACTTC. Its protein is CASSQDRQNIQYF.

Only a few counts were recorded for this clonotype. V usage is TRBV11-2 and J usage is TRBJ1-4; unclear D gene. The CDR3 has 13 residues. CDR1 is SGHAT, CDR2 FQNNGV, per germline. Trimming pared 3 bases from V and 8 bases from J, leaving 10 bases between. The CDR3 protein is CASSFLAKEKLFF. CDR3 DNA sequence: TGTGCCAGCAGCTTCCTTGCGAAGGAAAAACTGTTTTTT. The whole variable domain, remainder taken from reference TRBV11-2 and TRBJ1-4, is EAGVAQSPRYKIIEKRQSVAFWCNPISGHATLYWYQQILGQGPKLLIQFQNNGVVDDSQLPKDRFSAERLKGVDSTLKIQPAKLEDSAVYLCASSFLAKEKLFFGSGTQLSVL.

This chain links TRBV5-1 with TRBJ2-1, with no clear D. Germline lookup yields CDR1 SGHRS and CDR2 YFSETQ. The V end lost 7 bases, the J end lost 5 bases, and 10 bases lay between the germline ends. This CDR3 region has 12 residues. The CDR3 here is CASAYVNNEQFF. The DNA for the CDR3 is TGCGCCAGCGCCTACGTAAACAATGAGCAGTTCTTC.

This chain uses TRBV28 with TRBJ2-7; 8 bases match TRBD1. V trimming: 7 bases; J trimming: 0 bases; junction bases outside the gene matches: 11. The CDR3 covers 16 residues. Germline values: CDR1 MDHEN, CDR2 SYDVKM. As DNA, the CDR3 is TGTGCCAGCACCTCGAGGGGGGACAGGCACTCCTACGAGCAGTACTTC. This encodes CASTSRGDRHSYEQYF.

The sample holds one count of this clonotype. The chain couples TRBV9 to TRBJ2-5, with 10 bases lining up with TRBD1. From germline, CDR1 is SGDLS and CDR2 YYNGEE. This CDR3 region has 15 residues. With V trimmed by 4 bases and J by 4 bases, 7 bases remained unmatched. As DNA, the CDR3 is TGTGCCAGCAGCCTGGGACAGGGGCCTTCAGAGACCCAGTACTTC. Protein product: CASSLGQGPSETQYF.

The chain employs TRBV18 and TRBJ2-3; no definite D call. The V gene's germline CDR1 is KGHSH and CDR2 LQKENI. The CDR3 sequence is 15 residues long. The ends were cut back, 6 bases at V and 0 bases at J, with 13 bases in the middle. CDR3 bases: TGTGCCAGCTCGCTTTCGAGCGCAAGCACAGATACGCAGTATTTT. It yields the protein CASSLSSASTDTQYF. The variable domain in full, with the rest retrieved from reference TRBV18 and TRBJ2-3, is NAGVMQNPRHLVRRRGQEARLRCSPMKGHSHVYWYRQLPEEGLKFMVYLQKENIIDESGMPKERFSAEFPKEGPSILRIQQVVRGDSAAYFCASSLSSASTDTQYFGPGTRLTVL.

The V call is TRBV27, the J call TRBJ2-3, with 10 bases that match TRBD1. The CDR3 spans 16 residues. Unmatched junction bases numbered 4, after V lost 3 bases and J lost 1 base. Germline CDR1 and CDR2: MNHEY and SMNVEV (reference sequence). CDR3 coding DNA: TGTGCCAGCAGTTTCCTCGGGACAGGGGGCACAGATACGCAGTATTTT. As protein: CASSFLGTGGTDTQYF.

Many counts were recorded for this clonotype. The V and J genes are TRBV9 and TRBJ2-7, with D unresolved. Trimming pared 2 bases from V and 0 bases from J, leaving 9 bases between. Germline V gene sequence: CDR1 SGDLS, CDR2 YYNGEE. This CDR3 contains 14 residues. CDR3 DNA sequence: TGTGCCAGCAGCGTCGACGGGCGCTCCTACGAGCAGTACTTC. Translating it yields CASSVDGRSYEQYF.

Notes on this clonotype: A read error may be the cause here, since a much bigger clone is one base away. The V call is TRBV7-2, the J call TRBJ2-1; TRBD2 aligns across 12 bases. Trimming cost V 8 bases and J 8 bases; bases outside gene matches: 7. Germline-derived CDR1 and CDR2 are SGHTA and FQGNSA. The CDR3 sequence is 14 residues long. CDR3 DNA: TGTGCCAGCGGCCGGACTAGCGGGACCTATGAGCAGTTCTTC. Protein sequence: CASGRTSGTYEQFF.

The chain joins TRBV7-3 to TRBJ1-2; tentatively, D is TRBD1 (5 bases). Trimming pared 4 bases from V and 6 bases from J, leaving 12 bases between. This CDR3 is 13 amino acids long. The germline CDR1 and CDR2 sequences are SGHTA and FQGTGA. The CDR3: CASSSQGGDGYTF. The CDR3 DNA reads TGTGCCAGCAGCTCCCAGGGTGGGGATGGCTACACCTTC.

This clonotype was found many times. The chain employs TRBV12-3 or TRBV12-4 and TRBJ2-5; D may be TRBD2 (5 bases). V lost 7 bases and J lost 5, with 11 bases in between. The length of the CDR3 is 12 residues. The DNA of the CDR3 is TGTGCCAGCACCCGGGAAGTTGAGACCCAGTACTTC. Its protein product is CASTREVETQYF.

The gene calls are TRBV25-1 and TRBJ2-7; D may correspond to TRBD1 or TRBD2 (6 bases each). The better agreement between TRBJ2-5 and the DNA end casts doubt on the J call. Germline CDR1 is MGHDK and CDR2 is SYGVNS. The CDR3 is 13 amino acids. The CDR3 nucleotides are TGTGCCAGCACGGAGGGGGGAAGAGAGACCCAGTACTTC. Protein product: CASTEGGRETQYF.

This clonotype was observed at least ten times. V is TRBV20-1 and J is TRBJ2-5, with 16 bases matching TRBD2. Gene TRBJ2-7 matches the end of the DNA better, so the J call may be wrong. The CDR3 runs to 17 residues. Germline CDR1 is DFQATT and CDR2 is SNEGSKA (reference sequence). The CDR3 bases are TGCAGTGCTCCCGGGACTAGCGGGGGGGCCAATATACACGAGCAGTACTTC. It specifies CSAPGTSGGANIHEQYF.

Of note for this clonotype: A much larger clone differs from this one at a single base, so this may be a read error. This sequence joins TRBV29-1 and TRBJ2-7; 9 bases are a match to TRBD1. Germline values: CDR1 SQVTM, CDR2 ANQGSEA. This CDR3 has 13 amino acids. CDR3 in amino acids: CSGELDRGYEQYF. As DNA, the CDR3 is TGCAGCGGTGAACTGGACAGGGGCTACGAGCAGTACTTC.

The chain is built from TRBV30 and TRBJ1-2, with D perhaps TRBD1 (5 bases). The CDR3 totals 13 residues. The V gene's germline CDR1 is GTSNPN and CDR2 SVGIG (reference sequence). Trimming stripped 4 bases from V and 4 bases from J, with 13 bases between. CDR3 region: CAWTAGPTYGYTF. Written as DNA, the CDR3 is TGTGCCTGGACCGCGGGACCAACCTATGGCTACACCTTC. Filled out from reference TRBV30 and TRBJ1-2, the complete variable domain reads SQTIHQWPATLVQPVGSPLSLECTVEGTSNPNLYWYRQAAGRGLQLLFYSVGIGQISSEVPQNLSASRPQDRQFILSSKKLLLSDSGFYLCAWTAGPTYGYTFGSGTRLTVV.

The DNA for the CDR3 is TGCGCCAGCAGCCCCTGGACAGGGGGCTCCACTAATGAAAAACTGTTTTTT. Protein product: CASSPWTGGSTNEKLFF. The chain employs TRBV4-3 and TRBJ1-4; 11 positions match TRBD1. J gave up 2 bases and V 4 bases, and 6 bases lay outside the gene matches. In germline, CDR1 is LGHNA, CDR2 YSLEER. The CDR3 length is 17 residues.

This clonotype was recorded a few times. Sequence at one end of the junction differs from germline and may be a read error. This chain connects TRBV19 to TRBJ1-1, with a weak D call TRBD1 (5 bases). This CDR3 has 12 amino acids. The germline gives CDR1 LNHDA, CDR2 SQIVND (reference sequence). The DNA of the CDR3 is TGTGCCAGCAGGGTGGGGGGTACTGAAGTTTTCTTT. The encoded protein is CASRVGGTEVFF.

This chain connects TRBV7-8 to TRBJ2-3; D is ambiguous. V lost 7 bases, J lost 4 bases, and 9 bases lay in between. Per the germline V gene, CDR1 is SGHVS and CDR2 is FQNEAQ. The CDR3 spans 12 residues. CDR3 in DNA: TGTGCCAGCATGATGGTATCAGATACGCAGTATTTT. Its translation: CASMMVSDTQYF.

This clonotype has only a few counts. V is TRBV29-1 and J is TRBJ2-5; 8 positions agree with TRBD1. CDR1 and CDR2 (germline): SQVTM, ANQGSEA. With 5 bases clipped from V and 4 bases from J, the junction kept 6 bases outside the gene matches. The CDR3 length is 13 residues. For the CDR3, the DNA is TGCAGCGTTTGTCCCAGGGGGCGAGAGACCCAGTACTTC. Translation gives CSVCPRGRETQYF. Together with reference TRBV29-1 and TRBJ2-5, the CDR3 gives the full variable domain: SAVISQKPSRDICQRGTSLTIQCQVDSQVTMMFWYRQQPGQSLTLIATANQGSEATYESGFVIDKFPISRPNLTFSTLTVSNMSPEDSSIYLCSVCPRGRETQYFGPGTRLLVL.

The CDR3 nucleotides read TGCAGTGCTAGAGATCCGGCAAGGGACACTGAAGCTTTCTTT. This encodes CSARDPARDTEAFF. The chain is built from TRBV20-1 and TRBJ1-1, with unresolved D. The CDR3 runs to 14 residues. CDR1 DFQATT and CDR2 SNEGSKA come from the germline V gene (reference sequence). V was shortened by 0 bases and J by 3 bases, with 11 bases between the two germline ends.